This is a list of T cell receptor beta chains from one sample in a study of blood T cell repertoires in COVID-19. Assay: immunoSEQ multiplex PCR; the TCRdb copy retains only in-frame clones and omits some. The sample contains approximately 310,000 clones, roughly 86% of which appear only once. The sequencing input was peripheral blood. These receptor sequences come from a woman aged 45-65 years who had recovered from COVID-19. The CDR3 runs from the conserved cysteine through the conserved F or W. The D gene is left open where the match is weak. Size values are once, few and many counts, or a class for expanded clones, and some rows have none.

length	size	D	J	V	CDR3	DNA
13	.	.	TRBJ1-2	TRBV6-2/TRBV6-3	CVSSLIREKGYTF	TGTGTCAGCAGTTTAATCCGGGAAAAAGGCTACACCTTC
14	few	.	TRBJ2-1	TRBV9	CASSVVAFYNEQFF	TGTGCCAGCAGCGTGGTAGCATTTTACAATGAGCAGTTCTTC
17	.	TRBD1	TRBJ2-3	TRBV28	CASSSPRDSKSRDTQYF	TGTGCCAGCAGTTCCCCCCGGGACAGCAAGTCTCGAGATACGCAGTATTTT
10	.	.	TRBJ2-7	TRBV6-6	CASTGDEQYF	TGTGCCAGCACGGGGGACGAGCAGTACTTC
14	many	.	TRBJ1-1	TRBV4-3	CASSAQLLNTEAFF	TGCGCCAGCAGCGCACAGTTATTGAACACTGAAGCTTTCTTT
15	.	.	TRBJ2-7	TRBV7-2	CASSSTGIRGYEQYF	TGTGCCAGCAGCTCAACCGGGATTCGAGGATACGAGCAGTACTTC
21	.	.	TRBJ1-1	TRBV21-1	CASSKGELYGRRNSIAPEAFF	TGTGCCAGCAGCAAAGGGGAGTTGTATGGTCGGCGGAACTCGATCGCACCTGAAGCTTTCTTT
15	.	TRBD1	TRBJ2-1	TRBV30	CAWSSDREWGIEQFF	TGTGCCTGGAGTTCTGACAGGGAATGGGGGATCGAGCAGTTCTTC
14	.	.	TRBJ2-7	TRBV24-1	CATSSAGPSYEQYF	TGTGCCACCAGTTCGGCGGGCCCATCCTACGAGCAGTACTTC
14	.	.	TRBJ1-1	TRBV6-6	CASHSSGESTEAFF	TGTGCCAGCCATTCTAGCGGGGAAAGCACTGAAGCTTTCTTT
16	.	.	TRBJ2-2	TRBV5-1	CASSLVAVRFAGELFF	TGCGCCAGCAGCTTGGTAGCGGTTCGATTCGCCGGGGAGCTGTTTTTT
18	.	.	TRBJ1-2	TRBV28	CASSLAAGLYISNYGYTF	TGTGCCAGCAGTTTAGCGGCCGGACTATACATATCGAACTATGGCTACACCTTC
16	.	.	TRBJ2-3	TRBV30	CAWSDPRGIGTDTQYF	TGTGCCTGGAGTGATCCGAGGGGGATAGGGACAGATACGCAGTATTTT